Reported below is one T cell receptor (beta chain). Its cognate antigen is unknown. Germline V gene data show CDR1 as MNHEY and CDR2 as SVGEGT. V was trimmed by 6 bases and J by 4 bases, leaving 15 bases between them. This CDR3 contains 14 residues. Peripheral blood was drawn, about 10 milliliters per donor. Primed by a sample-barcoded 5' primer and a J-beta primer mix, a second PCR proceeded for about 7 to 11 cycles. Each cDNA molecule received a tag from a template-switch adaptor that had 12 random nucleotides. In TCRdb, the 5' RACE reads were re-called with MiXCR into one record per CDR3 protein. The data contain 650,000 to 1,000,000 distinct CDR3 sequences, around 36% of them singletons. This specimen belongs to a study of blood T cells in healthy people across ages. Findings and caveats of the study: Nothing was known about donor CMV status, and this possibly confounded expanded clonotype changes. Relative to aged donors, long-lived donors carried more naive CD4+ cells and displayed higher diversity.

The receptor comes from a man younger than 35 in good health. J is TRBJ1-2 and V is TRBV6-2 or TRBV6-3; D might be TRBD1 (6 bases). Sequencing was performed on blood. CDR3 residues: CASRSGGQGYGYTF. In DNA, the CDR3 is TGTGCCAGCAGAAGCGGGGGGCAGGGCTATGGCTACACCTTC.